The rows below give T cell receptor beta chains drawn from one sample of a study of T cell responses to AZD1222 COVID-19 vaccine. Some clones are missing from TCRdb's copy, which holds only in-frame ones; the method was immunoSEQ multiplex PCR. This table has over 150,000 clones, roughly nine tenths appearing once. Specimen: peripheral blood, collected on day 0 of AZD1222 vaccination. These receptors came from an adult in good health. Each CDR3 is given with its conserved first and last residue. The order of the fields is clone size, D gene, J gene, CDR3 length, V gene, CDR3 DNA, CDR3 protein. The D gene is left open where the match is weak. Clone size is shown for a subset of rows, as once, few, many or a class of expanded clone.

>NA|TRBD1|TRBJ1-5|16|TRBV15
TGTGCCACCGGCGGCAAGGACAGGGTGCCATATCAGCCCCAGCATTTT
CATGGKDRVPYQPQHF
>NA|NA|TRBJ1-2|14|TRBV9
TGTGCCAGCAGCCCAAGGGGGGGCGTCTATGGCTACACCTTC
CASSPRGGVYGYTF
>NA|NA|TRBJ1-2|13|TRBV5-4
TGTGCCAGCAGCCTACGTGGAGGGCATGGCTACACCTTC
CASSLRGGHGYTF
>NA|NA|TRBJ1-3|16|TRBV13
TGTGCCAGCACCCGTTCGATCGTAACAGCTGGAAACACCATATATTTT
CASTRSIVTAGNTIYF
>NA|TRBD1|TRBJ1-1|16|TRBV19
TGTGCCAGTAGTGAGCAGGGGGCCCGAGGGTACACTGAAGCTTTCTTT
CASSEQGARGYTEAFF
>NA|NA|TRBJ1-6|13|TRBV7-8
TGTGCCAGCAGCGGCCGGGGCTATTCACCCCTCCACTTT
CASSGRGYSPLHF
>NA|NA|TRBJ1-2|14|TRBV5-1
TGCGCCAGCAGCTTGAACCGGGACGCCTCCGGCTACACCTTC
CASSLNRDASGYTF
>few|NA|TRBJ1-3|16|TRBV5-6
TGTGCCAGCAGCCTTCGGGGGGATTTCTCTGGAAACACCATATATTTT
CASSLRGDFSGNTIYF
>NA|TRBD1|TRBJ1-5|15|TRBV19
TGTGCCAGTAGACCTCTACAGGGGGCGGATCAGCCCCAGCATTTT
CASRPLQGADQPQHF
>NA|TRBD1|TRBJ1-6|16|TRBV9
TGTGCCAGCAGCGTAATGGGGGGACAGGTTCATTCACCCCTCCACTTT
CASSVMGGQVHSPLHF
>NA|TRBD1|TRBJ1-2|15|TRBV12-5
TGTGCTAGTGGGCCGGGACAGGGGGCCAACTATGGCTACACCTTC
CASGPGQGANYGYTF
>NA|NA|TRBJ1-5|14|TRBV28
TGTGCCAGCAGCCAGTTTGGGGGCGATCAGCCCCAGCATTTT
CASSQFGGDQPQHF
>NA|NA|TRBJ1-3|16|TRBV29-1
TGCAGCGTTGCCACAGTCCGAGGGGGTTCTGGAAACACCATATATTTT
CSVATVRGGSGNTIYF
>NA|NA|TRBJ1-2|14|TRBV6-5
TGTGCCAGCAGACCCCCGGCCCCCACCTATGGCTACACCTTC
CASRPPAPTYGYTF
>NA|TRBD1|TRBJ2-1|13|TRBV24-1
TGTGCCACCAGTGGGACAGGGGGCAATGAGCAGTTCTTC
CATSGTGGNEQFF
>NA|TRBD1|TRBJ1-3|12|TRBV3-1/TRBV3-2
TGTGCCAGCAGCCCGTTGGGACAGGGGTTATATTTT
CASSPLGQGLYF
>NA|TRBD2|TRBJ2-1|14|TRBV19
TGTGCCAGAAGCATTAGCGGGAGGGCTGTTGAGCAGTTCTTC
CARSISGRAVEQFF
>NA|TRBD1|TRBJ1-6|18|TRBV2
TGTGCCAGCAGTGATCCGGGACAGGGGATTAAGGCCGTTTCACCCCTCCACTTT
CASSDPGQGIKAVSPLHF
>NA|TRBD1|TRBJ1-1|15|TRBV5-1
TGCGCCAGCAGCTTGCCCGGACAGGGGTTCCCTGAAGCTTTCTTT
CASSLPGQGFPEAFF
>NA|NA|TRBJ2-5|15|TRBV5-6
TGTGCCAGCAGCCGGGCCTTCGCAGGCCAAGAGACCCAGTACTTC
CASSRAFAGQETQYF